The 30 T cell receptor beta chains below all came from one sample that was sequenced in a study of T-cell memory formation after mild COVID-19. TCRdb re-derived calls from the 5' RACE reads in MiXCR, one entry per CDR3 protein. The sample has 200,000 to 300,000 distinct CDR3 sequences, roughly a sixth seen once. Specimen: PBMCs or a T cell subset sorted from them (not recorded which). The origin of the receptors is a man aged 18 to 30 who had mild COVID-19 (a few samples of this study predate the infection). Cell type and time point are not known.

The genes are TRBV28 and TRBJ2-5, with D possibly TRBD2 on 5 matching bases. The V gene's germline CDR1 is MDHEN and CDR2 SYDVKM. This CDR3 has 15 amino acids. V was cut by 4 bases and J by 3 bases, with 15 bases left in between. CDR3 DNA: TGTGCCAGCAGTTCGAGGCGAGGAGCGGAAGAGACCCAGTACTTC. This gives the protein CASSSRRGAEETQYF. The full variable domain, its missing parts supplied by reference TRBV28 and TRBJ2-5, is DVKVTQSSRYLVKRTGEKVFLECVQDMDHENMFWYRQDPGLGLRLIYFSYDVKMKEKGDIPEGYSVSREKKERFSLILESASTNQTSMYLCASSSRRGAEETQYFGPGTRLLVL.

CDR3 sequence: CASSLGQLNEKLFF. CDR3 in DNA: TGTGCCAGCAGCTTGGGACAGCTTAATGAAAAACTGTTTTTT. The rearrangement links TRBV7-2 to TRBJ1-4; 7 nucleotides align to TRBD1. This CDR3 has 14 amino acids. CDR1 SGHTA and CDR2 FQGNSA come from the germline V gene. With V trimmed by 3 bases and J by 4 bases, 2 bases remained unmatched.

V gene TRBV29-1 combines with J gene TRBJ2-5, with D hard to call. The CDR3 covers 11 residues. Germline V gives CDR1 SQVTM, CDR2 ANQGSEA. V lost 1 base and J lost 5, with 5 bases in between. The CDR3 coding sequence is TGCAGCGTTGAAGTCCGGGAGACCCAGTACTTC. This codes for CSVEVRETQYF.

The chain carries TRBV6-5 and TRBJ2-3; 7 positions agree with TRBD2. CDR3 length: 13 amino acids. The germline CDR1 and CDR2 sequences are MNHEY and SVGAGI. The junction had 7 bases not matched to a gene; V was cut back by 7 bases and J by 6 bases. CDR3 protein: CASNPPGGDTQYF. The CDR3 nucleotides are TGTGCCAGCAACCCCCCCGGGGGGGATACGCAGTATTTT.

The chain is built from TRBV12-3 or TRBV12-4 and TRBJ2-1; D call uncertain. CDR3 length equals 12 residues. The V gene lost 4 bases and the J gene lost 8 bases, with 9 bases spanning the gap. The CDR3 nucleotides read TGTGCCAGCAGTTACCGGTTCGATGAGCAGTTCTTC. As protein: CASSYRFDEQFF.

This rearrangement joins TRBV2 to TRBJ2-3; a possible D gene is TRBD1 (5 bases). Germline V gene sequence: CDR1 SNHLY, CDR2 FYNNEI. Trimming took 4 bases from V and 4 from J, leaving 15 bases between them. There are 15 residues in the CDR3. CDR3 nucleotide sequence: TGTGCCAGCAGTGGGCAGGGATTCGCGGCAGATACGCAGTATTTT. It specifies CASSGQGFAADTQYF.

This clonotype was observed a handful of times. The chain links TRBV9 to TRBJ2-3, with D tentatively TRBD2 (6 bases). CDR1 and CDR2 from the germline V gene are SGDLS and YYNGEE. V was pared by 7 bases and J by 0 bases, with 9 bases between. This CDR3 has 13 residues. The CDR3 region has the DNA TGTGCCAGCGGGACTTCAAGCACAGATACGCAGTATTTT. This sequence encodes CASGTSSTDTQYF.

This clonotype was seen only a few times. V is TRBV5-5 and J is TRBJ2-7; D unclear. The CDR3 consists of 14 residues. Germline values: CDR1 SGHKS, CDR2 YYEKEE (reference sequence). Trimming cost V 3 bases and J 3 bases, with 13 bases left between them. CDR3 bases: TGTGCCAGCAGCTCGCGTCTGTACCACTACGAGCAGTACGTC. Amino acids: CASSSRLYHYEQYV.

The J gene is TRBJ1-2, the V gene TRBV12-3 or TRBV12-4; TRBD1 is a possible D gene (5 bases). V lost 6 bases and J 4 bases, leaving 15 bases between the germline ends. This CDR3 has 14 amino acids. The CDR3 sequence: CASSPGLVPYGYTF. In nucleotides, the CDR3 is TGTGCCAGCAGCCCAGGGTTGGTCCCCTATGGCTACACCTTC.

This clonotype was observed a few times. CDR3 region: CASSLSLVEGNQPQHF. CDR3 in DNA: TGTGCCAGCAGCTTAAGTTTAGTGGAGGGCAATCAGCCCCAGCATTTT. The chain recombines TRBV7-2 with TRBJ1-5, with unresolved D. Germline V gene sequence: CDR1 SGHTA, CDR2 FQGNSA. V lost 2 bases and J 2 bases, leaving 13 bases between the germline ends. The CDR3 covers 16 residues.

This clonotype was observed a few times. CDR3 bases: TGTGCCAGCAGATTGGACAGCAGCTCCTACAATGAGCAGTTCTTC. It translates to CASRLDSSSYNEQFF. The J gene is TRBJ2-1, the V gene TRBV12-3 or TRBV12-4; perhaps TRBD1 as D (6 bases). V lost 6 bases and J 0 bases, leaving 12 bases between the germline ends. The CDR3 is 15 residues long.

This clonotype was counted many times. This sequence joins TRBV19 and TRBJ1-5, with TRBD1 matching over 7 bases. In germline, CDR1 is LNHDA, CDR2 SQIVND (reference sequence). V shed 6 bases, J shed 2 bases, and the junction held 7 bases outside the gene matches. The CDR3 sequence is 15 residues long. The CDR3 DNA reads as TGTGCCAGTAGGAGGGACAGTTACGGCAATCAGCCCCAGCATTTT. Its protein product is CASRRDSYGNQPQHF.

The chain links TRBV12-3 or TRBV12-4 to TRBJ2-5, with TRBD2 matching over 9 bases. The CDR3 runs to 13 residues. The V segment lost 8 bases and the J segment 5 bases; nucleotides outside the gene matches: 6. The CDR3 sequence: CASGLAGAETQYF. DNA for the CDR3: TGTGCCAGCGGGTTAGCGGGGGCGGAGACCCAGTACTTC.

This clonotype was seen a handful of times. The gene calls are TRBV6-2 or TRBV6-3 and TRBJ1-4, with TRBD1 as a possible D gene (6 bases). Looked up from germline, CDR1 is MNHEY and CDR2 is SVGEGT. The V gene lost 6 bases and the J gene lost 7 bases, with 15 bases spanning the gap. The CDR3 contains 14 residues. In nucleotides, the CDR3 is TGTGCCAGCAGGCAACCGGGACACCGTGAAAAACTGTTTTTT. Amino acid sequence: CASRQPGHREKLFF.

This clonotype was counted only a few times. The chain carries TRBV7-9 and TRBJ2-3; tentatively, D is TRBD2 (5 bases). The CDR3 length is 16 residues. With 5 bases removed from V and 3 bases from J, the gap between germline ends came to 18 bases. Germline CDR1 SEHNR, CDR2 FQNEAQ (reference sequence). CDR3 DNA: TGTGCCAGCAGCCCACTCCAACTAGGGCCGACAGATACGCAGTATTTT. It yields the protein CASSPLQLGPTDTQYF. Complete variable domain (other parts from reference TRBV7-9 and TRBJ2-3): DTGVSQNPRHKITKRGQNVTFRCDPISEHNRLYWYRQTLGQGPEFLTYFQNEAQLEKSRLLSDRFSAERPKGSFSTLEIQRTEQGDSAMYLCASSPLQLGPTDTQYFGPGTRLTVL.

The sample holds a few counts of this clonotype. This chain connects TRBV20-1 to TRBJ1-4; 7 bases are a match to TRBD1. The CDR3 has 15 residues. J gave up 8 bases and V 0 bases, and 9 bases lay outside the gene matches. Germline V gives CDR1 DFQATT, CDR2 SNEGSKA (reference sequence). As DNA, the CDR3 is TGCAGTGCTAGAGACCCCAGGGGGAGTTGGGAAAAACTGTTTTTT. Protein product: CSARDPRGSWEKLFF.

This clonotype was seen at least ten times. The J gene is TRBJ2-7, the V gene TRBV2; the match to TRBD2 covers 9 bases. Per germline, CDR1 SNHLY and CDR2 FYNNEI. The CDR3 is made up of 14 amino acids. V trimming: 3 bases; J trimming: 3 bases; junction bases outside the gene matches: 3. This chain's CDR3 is CASSEAAGGYEQYV. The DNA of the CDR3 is TGTGCCAGCAGTGAGGCAGCGGGGGGCTACGAGCAGTACGTC.

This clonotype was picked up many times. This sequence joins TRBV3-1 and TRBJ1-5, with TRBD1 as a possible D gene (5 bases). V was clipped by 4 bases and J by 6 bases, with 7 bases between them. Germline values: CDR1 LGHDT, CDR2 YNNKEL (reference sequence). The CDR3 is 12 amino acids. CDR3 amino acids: CASSLQGQPQHF. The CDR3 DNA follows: TGTGCCAGCAGCCTTCAGGGTCAGCCCCAGCATTTT.

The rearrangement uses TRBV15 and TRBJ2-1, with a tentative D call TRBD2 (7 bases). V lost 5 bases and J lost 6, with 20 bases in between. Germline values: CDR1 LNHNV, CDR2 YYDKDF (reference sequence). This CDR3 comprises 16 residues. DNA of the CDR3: TGTGCCACCAGCCTGGGGGGCGGGGGTAGGTTCAATGAGCAGTTCTTC. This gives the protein CATSLGGGGRFNEQFF.

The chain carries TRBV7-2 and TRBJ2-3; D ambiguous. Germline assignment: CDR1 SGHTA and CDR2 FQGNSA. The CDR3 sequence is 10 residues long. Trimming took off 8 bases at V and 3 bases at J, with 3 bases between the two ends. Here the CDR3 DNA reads TGTGCCAGCCAAACAGATACGCAGTATTTT. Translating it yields CASQTDTQYF.

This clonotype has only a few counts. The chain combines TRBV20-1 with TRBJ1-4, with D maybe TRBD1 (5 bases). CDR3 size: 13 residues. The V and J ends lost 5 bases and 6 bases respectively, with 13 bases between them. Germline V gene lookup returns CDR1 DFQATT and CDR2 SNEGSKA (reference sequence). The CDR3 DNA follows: TGCAGTGCTGGAGGGGATGGGTATGAAAAACTGTTTTTT. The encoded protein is CSAGGDGYEKLFF.

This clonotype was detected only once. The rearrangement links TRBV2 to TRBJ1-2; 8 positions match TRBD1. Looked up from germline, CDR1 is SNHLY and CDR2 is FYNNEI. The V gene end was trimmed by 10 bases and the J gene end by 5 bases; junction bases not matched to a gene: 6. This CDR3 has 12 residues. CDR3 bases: TGTGCCATCTCCGGGACAGGTTATGGCTACACCTTC. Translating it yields CAISGTGYGYTF.

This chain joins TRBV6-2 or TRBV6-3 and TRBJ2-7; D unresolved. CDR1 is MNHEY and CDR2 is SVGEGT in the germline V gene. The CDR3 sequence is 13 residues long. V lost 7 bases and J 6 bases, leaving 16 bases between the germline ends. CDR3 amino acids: CASTGRSPFEQYF. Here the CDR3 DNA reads TGTGCCAGCACAGGCAGGTCGCCCTTCGAGCAGTACTTC.

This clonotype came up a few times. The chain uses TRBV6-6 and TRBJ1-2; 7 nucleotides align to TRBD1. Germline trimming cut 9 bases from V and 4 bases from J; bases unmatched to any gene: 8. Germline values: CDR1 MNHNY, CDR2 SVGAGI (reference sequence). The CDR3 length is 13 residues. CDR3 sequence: CASTGDPAYGYTF. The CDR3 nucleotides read TGTGCCAGTACAGGGGACCCGGCCTATGGCTACACCTTC.

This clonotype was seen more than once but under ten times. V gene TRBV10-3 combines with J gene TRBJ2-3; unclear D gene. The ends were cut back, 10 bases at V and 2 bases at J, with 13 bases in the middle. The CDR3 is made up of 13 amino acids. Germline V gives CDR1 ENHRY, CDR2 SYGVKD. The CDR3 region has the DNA TGTGCCACGCGCCCTAGTAACACAGATACGCAGTATTTT. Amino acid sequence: CATRPSNTDTQYF.

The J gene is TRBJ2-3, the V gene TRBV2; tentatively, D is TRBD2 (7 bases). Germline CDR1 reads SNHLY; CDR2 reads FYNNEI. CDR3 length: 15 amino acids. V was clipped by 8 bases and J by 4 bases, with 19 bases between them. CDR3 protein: CASGLRGASPDTQYF. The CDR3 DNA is TGTGCCAGCGGCCTCCGGGGGGCTTCCCCAGATACGCAGTATTTT.

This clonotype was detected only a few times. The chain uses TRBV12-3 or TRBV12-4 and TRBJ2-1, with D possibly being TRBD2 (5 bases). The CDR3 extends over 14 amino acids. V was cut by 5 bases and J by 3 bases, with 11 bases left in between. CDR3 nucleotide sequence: TGTGCCAGCAGTAAAGCGGTACACTACAATGAGCAGTTCTTC. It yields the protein CASSKAVHYNEQFF.

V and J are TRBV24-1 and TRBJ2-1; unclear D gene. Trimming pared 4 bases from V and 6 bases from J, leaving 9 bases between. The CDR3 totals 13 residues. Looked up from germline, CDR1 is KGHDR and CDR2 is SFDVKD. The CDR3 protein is CATSDPTFNEQFF. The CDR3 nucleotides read TGTGCCACCAGTGACCCTACCTTCAATGAGCAGTTCTTC.

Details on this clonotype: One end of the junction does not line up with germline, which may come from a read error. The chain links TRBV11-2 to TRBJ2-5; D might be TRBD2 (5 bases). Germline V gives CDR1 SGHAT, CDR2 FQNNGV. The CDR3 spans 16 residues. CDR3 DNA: TGTGCCAGCAGCCATGCGAGGGATCCGTACCAAGAGACCAAGTACTTC. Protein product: CASSHARDPYQETKYF.

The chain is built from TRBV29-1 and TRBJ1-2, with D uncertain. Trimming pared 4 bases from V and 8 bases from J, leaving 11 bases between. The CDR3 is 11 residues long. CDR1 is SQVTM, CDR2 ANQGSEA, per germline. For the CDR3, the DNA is TGCAGCGTTGGGACCACGGAGGGCTACACCTTC. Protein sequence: CSVGTTEGYTF.